This T cell receptor (beta chain) was documented in a study of OX40 agonist ivuxolimab in advanced cancers. Study details: The dose of intravenous ivuxolimab that patients received every 2 weeks ranged from 0.01 to 10 mg/kg. Cancers in dose escalation were hepatocellular, melanoma, renal cell and head and neck.

V was clipped by 3 bases and J by 2 bases, with 11 bases between them. Germline CDR1 reads MNHEY; CDR2 reads SVGAGI. This CDR3 has 14 residues. Comments on this clone: Its specificity is unknown.

Broader study findings: Low clonal expansion, among the lowest seen, marked partial responders at 0.1-3.0 mg/kg.

Using immunoSEQ multiplex PCR, the repertoire was profiled, and TCRdb retains in-frame clones only, with some absent. The repertoire holds some 59,000 clones, with just under 90% as singletons. This sequence joins TRBV6-5 and TRBJ2-7; possibly TRBD1 for D (6 bases). Here the sequenced sample was CD4+ or CD8+ T cells sorted from blood, taken in a trial of the OX40 agonist ivuxolimab. The sequence derives from an adult with an advanced solid tumor such as melanoma, head and neck, liver or kidney cancer. CDR3 DNA sequence: TGTGCCAGCAGTTATCGGACAGTTCCCTACGAGCAGTACTTC. It specifies CASSYRTVPYEQYF.